This is a list of T cell receptor beta chains from one sample in a study of blood T cell repertoires in COVID-19. TCRdb's copy holds only in-frame clones and misses some; the assay was immunoSEQ multiplex PCR. This table holds roughly 190,000 clones, 80% to 90% found once. Sequencing was performed on peripheral blood. The receptors were sampled from a woman aged 55 to 70 with COVID-19, enrolled during active disease. Both conserved end residues are part of each CDR3. The order of the fields is D gene, V gene, J gene, clone size, CDR3 protein, CDR3 DNA. A D gene is named only where the DNA matches it firmly. Clone size is stated in some rows and not others, as once, few, many or a class when expanded.

>NA|TRBV7-2|TRBJ2-5|NA
CASSLSPRRETQYF
TGTGCCAGCAGCTTATCCCCTAGAAGAGAGACCCAGTACTTC
>TRBD2|TRBV4-3|TRBJ2-3|NA
CASSQEWPGGSTDTQYF
TGCGCCAGCAGCCAAGAATGGCCGGGAGGGAGCACAGATACGCAGTATTTT
>NA|TRBV7-8|TRBJ2-3|NA
CASSFRPQQGYTDTQYF
TGTGCCAGCAGCTTTCGCCCCCAGCAGGGGTACACAGATACGCAGTATTTT
>NA|TRBV27|TRBJ2-4|NA
CASSPRVSRLAKNIQYF
TGTGCCAGCAGTCCACGAGTTTCTAGACTAGCCAAAAACATTCAGTACTTC
>NA|TRBV13|TRBJ2-7|NA
CASSSGDPQGVGYEQYF
TGTGCCAGCAGCTCCGGAGACCCGCAGGGTGTCGGGTACGAGCAGTACTTC
>NA|TRBV7-2|TRBJ1-1|few
CASSLRGIWTEAFF
TGTGCCAGCAGCCTCAGGGGTATATGGACTGAAGCTTTCTTT
>NA|TRBV7-2|TRBJ2-3|NA
CASSPRFPDTQYF
TGTGCCAGCAGCCCCCGGTTCCCAGATACGCAGTATTTT
>NA|TRBV19|TRBJ2-3|NA
CASSIAGLPPTDTQYF
TGTGCCAGTAGTATTGCGGGGCTCCCCCCCACAGATACGCAGTATTTT
>NA|TRBV10-3|TRBJ2-3|NA
CAISGIESTDTQYF
TGTGCCATCAGTGGTATCGAGAGCACAGATACGCAGTATTTT
>TRBD1|TRBV4-3|TRBJ2-5|NA
CASSQGPAGQAQETQYF
TGCGCCAGCAGCCAAGGGCCGGCGGGACAGGCACAAGAGACCCAGTACTTC
>NA|TRBV6-2/TRBV6-3|TRBJ1-5|NA
CASSYGWASNQPQHF
TGTGCCAGCAGTTACGGGTGGGCTAGCAATCAGCCCCAGCATTTT
>NA|TRBV27|TRBJ1-5|NA
CASSFSSLERGADQPQHF
TGTGCCAGCAGTTTTAGCAGTTTAGAACGGGGGGCCGATCAGCCCCAGCATTTT
>TRBD2|TRBV30|TRBJ2-7|NA
CAWRKVAGAYEQYF
TGTGCCTGGAGAAAGGTAGCGGGAGCCTACGAGCAGTACTTC
>NA|TRBV7-9|TRBJ1-1|NA
CASSITTGNTEAFF
TGTGCCAGCAGCATAACGACGGGGAACACTGAAGCTTTCTTT
>NA|TRBV29-1|TRBJ2-7|NA
CSVEGRQEYEQYF
TGCAGCGTTGAAGGGAGACAGGAGTACGAGCAGTACTTC
>NA|TRBV4-3|TRBJ2-5|once
CASSQAWQNQETQYF
TGCGCCAGCAGCCAAGCGTGGCAGAACCAAGAGACCCAGTACTTC
>NA|TRBV25-1|TRBJ2-3|NA
CASSSPHSGGFTDTQYF
TGTGCCAGCAGTTCCCCCCACAGCGGTGGATTCACAGATACGCAGTATTTT
>NA|TRBV28|TRBJ1-1|NA
CASRLDRLGAGNTEAFF
TGTGCCAGCAGACTCGACAGGCTCGGGGCCGGGAACACTGAAGCTTTCTTT
>NA|TRBV21-1|TRBJ1-2|NA
CASPDPGFYYGYTF
TGTGCCAGCCCCGACCCAGGATTTTACTATGGCTACACCTTC
>NA|TRBV11-2|TRBJ1-3|once
CASSGEMAGNTIYF
TGTGCCAGCAGCGGGGAGATGGCGGGAAACACCATATATTTT
>TRBD1|TRBV24-1|TRBJ1-4|NA
CATSGRGTNEKLFF
TGTGCCACCAGTGGCAGGGGGACTAATGAAAAACTGTTTTTT
>TRBD2|TRBV5-1|TRBJ2-1|NA
CASSSGTSGKNEQFF
TGCGCCAGCAGCTCCGGGACTAGCGGGAAGAATGAGCAGTTCTTC
>NA|TRBV5-6|TRBJ1-1|few
CASSLGGRRPEAFF
TGTGCCAGCAGCTTGGGCGGCCGGCGCCCCGAAGCTTTCTTT
>NA|TRBV30|TRBJ1-5|NA
CAWSLGADRLNQPQHF
TGTGCCTGGAGCCTAGGTGCAGACAGACTCAATCAGCCCCAGCATTTT
>TRBD2|TRBV4-1|TRBJ2-1|NA
CASSRGDGGGYNEQFF
TGCGCCAGCAGCCGAGGTGACGGCGGGGGCTACAATGAGCAGTTCTTC
>NA|TRBV6-2/TRBV6-3|TRBJ1-5|NA
CASSYVAPQPQHF
TGTGCCAGCAGTTACGTAGCTCCTCAGCCCCAGCATTTT
>NA|TRBV9|TRBJ1-6|NA
CASSVRGGPLHF
TGTGCCAGCAGCGTTAGGGGGGGCCCCCTCCACTTT
>NA|TRBV2|TRBJ2-4|once
CASSEQAENIQYF
TGTGCCAGCAGTGAACAGGCAGAAAACATTCAGTACTTC
>NA|TRBV29-1|TRBJ2-1|once
CSVEVAIYNEQFF
TGCAGCGTTGAGGTAGCGATTTACAATGAGCAGTTCTTC
>NA|TRBV7-6|TRBJ2-7|NA
CASSFPGDSYEQYF
TGTGCCAGCAGCTTCCCCGGGGACTCCTACGAGCAGTACTTC
>TRBD2|TRBV10-2|TRBJ2-1|NA
CASSPPPGGYNEQFF
TGCGCCAGCAGTCCCCCCCCGGGAGGGTACAATGAGCAGTTCTTC
>NA|TRBV6-4|TRBJ1-1|NA
CASSRSQKPNTEAFF
TGTGCCAGCAGTCGATCACAGAAACCCAACACTGAAGCTTTCTTT
>TRBD1|TRBV6-2/TRBV6-3|TRBJ2-7|NA
CASSYIDRDRGYEQYF
TGTGCCAGCAGTTACATTGACCGGGACAGGGGTTACGAGCAGTACTTC
>TRBD2|TRBV5-4|TRBJ2-5|NA
CASSPGAGTSGGRETQYF
TGTGCCAGCAGCCCGGGAGCAGGGACTAGCGGGGGTAGGGAGACCCAGTACTTC
>TRBD1|TRBV5-4|TRBJ1-4|NA
CASSLGGTGREKLFF
TGTGCCAGCAGCTTGGGGGGGACAGGGCGTGAAAAACTGTTTTTT
>TRBD2|TRBV19|TRBJ2-7|once
CASSAHLRTSGLSYEQYF
TGTGCCAGTAGTGCACACCTCAGGACTAGCGGGCTCTCCTACGAGCAGTACTTC
>NA|TRBV6-2/TRBV6-3|TRBJ2-5|NA
CASSAFDPGTQYF
TGTGCCAGCAGCGCTTTCGATCCGGGGACCCAGTACTTC
>NA|TRBV29-1|TRBJ1-1|NA
CSVLPKHSGYTEAFF
TGCAGCGTTCTACCGAAACACAGCGGGTACACTGAAGCTTTCTTT
>TRBD1|TRBV5-4|TRBJ1-1|NA
CASSPGGQDRMNTEAFF
TGTGCCAGCAGCCCAGGGGGACAGGACCGAATGAACACTGAAGCTTTCTTT
>NA|TRBV28|TRBJ1-3|few
CASSLGLLGNTIYF
TGTGCCAGCAGTTTAGGACTATTAGGAAACACCATATATTTT
>NA|TRBV9|TRBJ2-1|NA
CASSVGGVYNEQFF
TGTGCCAGCAGCGTAGGCGGGGTCTACAATGAGCAGTTCTTC
>TRBD2|TRBV9|TRBJ2-7|NA
CASSRGDYYEQYF
TGTGCCAGCAGCCGGGGGGACTATTACGAGCAGTACTTC
>TRBD1|TRBV5-4|TRBJ2-2|NA
CAKKYTGDNTGELFF
TGTGCCAAAAAGTACACAGGGGACAACACCGGGGAGCTGTTTTTT
>TRBD1|TRBV11-2|TRBJ2-7|NA
CASSLGRARGQNEQYF
TGTGCCAGCAGCTTAGGTCGCGCCAGGGGGCAAAACGAGCAGTACTTC
>TRBD2|TRBV2|TRBJ2-7|few
CASSAGLAGDLYEQYF
TGTGCCAGCAGTGCCGGACTAGCGGGAGACCTCTACGAGCAGTACTTC
>TRBD2|TRBV5-1|TRBJ2-7|NA
CASSLEAAGEGDEQYF
TGCGCCAGCAGCTTGGAGGCGGCGGGAGAAGGGGACGAGCAGTACTTC
>NA|TRBV7-9|TRBJ2-5|once
CASSLTSQIQETQYF
TGTGCCAGCAGCTTAACTTCACAGATCCAAGAGACCCAGTACTTC
>TRBD2|TRBV9|TRBJ2-1|once
CASSVGVAGGYNEQFF
TGTGCCAGCAGCGTAGGAGTAGCGGGGGGATACAATGAGCAGTTCTTC
>TRBD1|TRBV6-5|TRBJ1-1|NA
CASSRDRLQGIEAFF
TGTGCCAGCAGTAGGGACAGATTACAAGGAATTGAAGCTTTCTTT
>NA|TRBV6-5|TRBJ2-7|NA
CASSSPTRSAGSEQYF
TGTGCCAGCAGTTCCCCCACGCGGTCTGCGGGTAGCGAGCAGTACTTC
>NA|TRBV6-5|TRBJ1-2|few
CASSYSAGGEYGYTF
TGTGCCAGCAGTTACTCGGCCGGGGGTGAATATGGCTACACCTTC
>TRBD1|TRBV19|TRBJ1-1|NA
CASSYQGDTEAFF
TGTGCCAGTAGCTACCAGGGGGACACTGAAGCTTTCTTT
>TRBD2|TRBV5-5|TRBJ2-1|once
CASSLISGRGYNEQFF
TGTGCCAGCAGCTTGATTAGCGGGAGGGGCTACAATGAGCAGTTCTTC
>NA|TRBV7-2|TRBJ1-5|NA
CASSLKPTGTVEPQHF
TGTGCCAGCAGCTTAAAACCGACAGGAACGGTAGAGCCCCAGCATTTT
>NA|TRBV10-3|TRBJ1-5|NA
CAISESWRQGNQPQHF
TGTGCCATCAGTGAGTCGTGGAGACAGGGCAATCAGCCCCAGCATTTT
>NA|TRBV14|TRBJ1-1|NA
CASSPGHKNTEAFF
TGTGCCAGCAGCCCCGGACACAAGAACACTGAAGCTTTCTTT
>NA|TRBV16|TRBJ1-4|NA
CASSHSVSATNEKLFF
TGTGCCAGCAGCCACAGTGTGAGCGCAACTAATGAAAAACTGTTTTTT